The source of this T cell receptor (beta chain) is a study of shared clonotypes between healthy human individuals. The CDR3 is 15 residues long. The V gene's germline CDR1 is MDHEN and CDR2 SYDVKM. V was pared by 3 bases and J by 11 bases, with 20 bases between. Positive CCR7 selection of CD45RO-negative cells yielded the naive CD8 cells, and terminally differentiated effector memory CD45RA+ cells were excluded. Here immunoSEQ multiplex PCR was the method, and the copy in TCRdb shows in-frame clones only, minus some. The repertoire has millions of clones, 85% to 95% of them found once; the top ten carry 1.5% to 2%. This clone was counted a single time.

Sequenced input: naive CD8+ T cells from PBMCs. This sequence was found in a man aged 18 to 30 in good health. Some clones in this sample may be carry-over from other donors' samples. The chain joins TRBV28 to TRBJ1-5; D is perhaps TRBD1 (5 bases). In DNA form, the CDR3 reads TGTGCCAGCAGTTTTTCCCCAGGGTATAGTAATGCCCAGCATTTT. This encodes CASSFSPGYSNAQHF.